These 20 T cell receptor beta chains share one sample of origin, sequenced in a study of T-cell memory formation after mild COVID-19. One entry per CDR3 protein, called by TCRdb with MiXCR from the 5' RACE reads. The data hold 300,000 to 400,000 distinct CDR3 sequences, with 15% observed a single time. Input material: PBMCs or a T cell subset sorted from them (not recorded which). All receptors derive from a man younger than 30 who had mild COVID-19 (a few samples of this study predate the infection). Cell type and time point are not known.

At least ten counts were recorded for this clonotype. This chain uses TRBV5-6 with TRBJ1-2; D is unresolved. In germline, CDR1 is SGHDT, CDR2 YYEEEE. Trimming pared 1 base from V and 2 bases from J, leaving 9 bases between. This CDR3 has 14 residues. The chain's CDR3 is CASSLPEENYGYTF. CDR3 bases: TGTGCCAGCAGCTTGCCGGAAGAAAACTATGGCTACACCTTC.

The chain uses TRBV29-1 and TRBJ2-2; D is uncertain. Germline CDR1 and CDR2: SQVTM and ANQGSEA. The CDR3 runs to 14 residues. With 1 base removed from V and 3 bases from J, the gap between germline ends came to 9 bases. CDR3 bases: TGCAGCGTTGAAGCCCCCACGTACACCGGGGAGCTGTTTTTT. Amino acid sequence: CSVEAPTYTGELFF.

This clonotype occurred many times. The chain combines TRBV4-3 with TRBJ1-6, with 7 positions matching TRBD1. From germline, CDR1 is LGHNA and CDR2 YSLEER. The junction had 4 bases not matched to a gene; V was cut back by 3 bases and J by 8 bases. This CDR3 has 14 amino acids. The CDR3 nucleotides are TGCGCCAGCAGCCAGACAGGGTTCTATTCACCCCTCCACTTT. Translated: CASSQTGFYSPLHF.

This clonotype was observed a handful of times. This sequence joins TRBV9 and TRBJ1-1; D remains ambiguous. CDR3 length: 14 residues. The germline V gene has CDR1 SGDLS and CDR2 YYNGEE. Trimming took 0 bases from V and 4 from J, leaving 10 bases between them. The CDR3 DNA reads as TGTGCCAGCAGCGTAGGGGAAGGGATCACTGAAGCTTTCTTT. It specifies CASSVGEGITEAFF.

This clonotype was recorded at least ten times. This chain connects TRBV5-1 to TRBJ2-1; 7 nucleotides align to TRBD2. The J segment lost 10 bases and the V segment lost 0 bases, leaving 10 bases of the junction unmatched. CDR1 SGHRS and CDR2 YFSETQ come from the germline V gene. CDR3 size: 15 residues. This CDR3 reads CASSLAGTREVEQFF. DNA of the CDR3: TGCGCCAGCAGCTTGGCCGGGACCCGGGAGGTCGAGCAGTTCTTC.

This chain joins TRBV9 and TRBJ2-1; possible D gene TRBD1, 5 bases. The CDR3 is 16 amino acids. Trimming took 0 bases from V and 0 from J, leaving 10 bases between them. The germline V gene encodes CDR1 SGDLS and CDR2 YYNGEE. The CDR3 region is CASSVVPGSSYNEQFF. The CDR3, as DNA: TGTGCCAGCAGCGTAGTCCCAGGGTCCTCCTACAATGAGCAGTTCTTC.

V and J are TRBV18 and TRBJ2-7; TRBD1 might be the D (6 bases). The length of the CDR3 is 12 residues. Germline CDR1 KGHSH, CDR2 LQKENI. Between the trimmed V and J ends, which lost 4 bases and 4 bases, there was a span of 8 bases. CDR3 protein: CASSRTEYEQYF. In nucleotides, the CDR3 is TGTGCCAGCTCACGGACAGAGTACGAGCAGTACTTC.

The rearrangement joins TRBV4-3 to TRBJ1-6; D is uncertain. The CDR3 is 15 amino acids. The germline gives CDR1 LGHNA, CDR2 YSLEER. Trimming cost V 0 bases and J 7 bases, with 10 bases left between them. CDR3 sequence: CASSQDGLGNSPLHF. For the CDR3, the DNA is TGCGCCAGCAGCCAAGATGGGTTGGGGAATTCACCCCTCCACTTT.

As for this clonotype: Germline and junction disagree at one end, which may indicate a read error. This chain links TRBV12-3 or TRBV12-4 with TRBJ1-3, with TRBD1 matching 7 bases. CDR3 length: 11 amino acids. The CDR3 loop is CASSLGQTKYF. In nucleotides, the CDR3 is TGTGCCAGCAGTTTGGGACAGACCAAATATTTT.

Only a few counts were recorded for this clonotype. The chain recombines TRBV12-3 or TRBV12-4 with TRBJ2-3, with D hard to call. This CDR3 comprises 13 residues. V lost 6 bases to trimming and J lost 5 bases, with 12 bases between them. The CDR3 nucleotides are TGTGCCAGCAGCCTTAGTGGAGAAGATACGCAGTATTTT. Its protein is CASSLSGEDTQYF.

This clonotype has more than one count but fewer than ten. This sequence joins TRBV19 and TRBJ1-5, with TRBD1 matching 9 bases. The length of the CDR3 is 17 residues. Germline V gene sequence: CDR1 LNHDA, CDR2 SQIVND (reference sequence). With 5 bases clipped from V and 1 base from J, the junction kept 9 bases outside the gene matches. The CDR3 loop reads CASSQFGDRASNQPQHF. The CDR3 bases are TGTGCCAGTAGTCAGTTCGGGGACAGGGCAAGCAATCAGCCCCAGCATTTT. Together with reference TRBV19 and TRBJ1-5, the CDR3 gives the full variable domain: DGGITQSPKYLFRKEGQNVTLSCEQNLNHDAMYWYRQDPGQGLRLIYYSQIVNDFQKGDIAEGYSVSREKKESFPLTVTSAQKNPTAFYLCASSQFGDRASNQPQHFGDGTRLSIL.

This clonotype was seen ten or more times. V gene TRBV18 combines with J gene TRBJ2-1; 7 bases are a match to TRBD1. With V trimmed by 6 bases and J by 8 bases, 4 bases remained unmatched. The CDR3 has 12 amino acids. CDR1 is KGHSH and CDR2 is LQKENI in the germline V gene. CDR3 nucleotides: TGTGCCAGCTCGCCAGACAGGGATGAGCAGTTCTTC. Translation: CASSPDRDEQFF.

This chain connects TRBV7-2 to TRBJ1-1, with a possible D match to TRBD1 (6 bases). CDR3 length: 15 amino acids. Trimming took off 0 bases at V and 0 bases at J, with 8 bases between the two ends. CDR1 and CDR2 from the germline V gene are SGHTA and FQGNSA. The CDR3 DNA reads as TGTGCCAGCAGCTTAGCTACAGGGTTGAACACTGAAGCTTTCTTT. It encodes CASSLATGLNTEAFF.

This clonotype was detected only a few times. The CDR3 sequence is CASSGYAMGQYF. DNA of the CDR3: TGTGCCAGCAGTGGGTATGCTATGGGGCAGTACTTC. The chain is built from TRBV2 and TRBJ2-7; D is uncertain. Germline V lookup: CDR1 SNHLY, CDR2 FYNNEI. The CDR3 is 12 amino acids. V lost 4 bases and J lost 9, with 13 bases in between.

This clonotype was recorded a few times. V and J are TRBV4-2 and TRBJ2-3; D is perhaps TRBD2 (6 bases). The CDR3 runs to 15 residues. V was clipped by 4 bases and J by 2 bases, with 13 bases between them. The germline V gene has CDR1 LGHNA and CDR2 YNFKEQ. The CDR3: CASSPVGGNTDTQYF. The CDR3 DNA reads TGTGCCAGCAGCCCCGTTGGGGGGAACACAGATACGCAGTATTTT.

This clonotype has a handful of counts. The rearrangement links TRBV5-1 to TRBJ2-3; no definite D call. Trimming shortened V by 0 bases and J by 6 bases, and 14 bases separated the two germline ends. The CDR3 loop spans 15 amino acids. Per germline, CDR1 SGHRS and CDR2 YFSETQ. Here the CDR3 DNA reads TGCGCCAGCAGCTTGGCCTCCGTCCTGCGGGATACGCAGTATTTT. Protein sequence: CASSLASVLRDTQYF. The full variable domain, rest sourced from reference TRBV5-1 and TRBJ2-3, is KAGVTQTPRYLIKTRGQQVTLSCSPISGHRSVSWYQQTPGQGLQFLFEYFSETQRNKGNFPGRFSGRQFSNSRSEMNVSTLELGDSALYLCASSLASVLRDTQYFGPGTRLTVL.

Many counts were recorded for this clonotype. The chain employs TRBV5-1 and TRBJ2-5; D perhaps matches TRBD1 (6 bases). The V gene lost 0 bases and the J gene lost 2 bases, with 11 bases spanning the gap. The CDR3 has 15 amino acids. Germline CDR1 reads SGHRS; CDR2 reads YFSETQ. DNA of the CDR3: TGCGCCAGCAGCTTGGCCGGGACACCACAAGAGACCCAGTACTTC. As protein: CASSLAGTPQETQYF.

V is TRBV6-5 and J is TRBJ1-1; D unresolved. This CDR3 contains 13 residues. Between the trimmed V and J ends, which lost 0 bases and 6 bases, there was a span of 8 bases. In germline, CDR1 is MNHEY, CDR2 SVGAGI. This chain's CDR3 is CASSYSRRAEAFF. CDR3 DNA sequence: TGTGCCAGCAGTTACTCGAGACGGGCTGAAGCTTTCTTT.

CDR3 in DNA: TGCGCCAGCAGCCAAGACCCGGCTAGCGGGGGCTACAATGAGCAGTTCTTC. This translates into CASSQDPASGGYNEQFF. The chain couples TRBV4-1 to TRBJ2-1; the match to TRBD2 covers 10 bases. Germline CDR1 and CDR2: MGHRA and YSYEKL. The CDR3 length is 17 residues. Trimming at V came to 0 bases and at J to 3 bases, leaving 5 bases not matched to a gene.

The chain recombines TRBV4-1 with TRBJ1-4, with TRBD1 as a possible D gene (6 bases). This CDR3 contains 16 residues. The V end lost 4 bases, the J end lost 8 bases, and 20 bases lay between the germline ends. Germline values: CDR1 MGHRA, CDR2 YSYEKL. The CDR3 bases are TGCGCCAGCAGCCCATCGTCTGGCAGGGGTCAAGAAAAACTGTTTTTT. It codes for CASSPSSGRGQEKLFF.